The TCR beta chain under discussion was sequenced for a study of T-cell reconstitution after alpha-beta-depleted transplantation in children. In its sample, this clonotype was seen many times. The TCRbeta library incorporated unique molecular identifiers. TCRdb called the PCR reads again in MiXCR, with one record for every CDR3 protein. The sample yields hundreds of thousands of distinct CDR3 sequences, around a sixth seen once. Trimming cost V 4 bases and J 6 bases; bases outside gene matches: 9. The germline V gene encodes CDR1 SQVTM and CDR2 ANQGSEA. This CDR3 has 14 amino acids. The sample was PBMCs from the stem cell graft donor, taken from the stem cell graft. This TCR was sampled from a human donor who donated a stem cell graft to a child with acute myeloid leukemia. The chain couples TRBV29-1 to TRBJ2-7; 10 bases map to TRBD1. The CDR3 DNA reads TGCAGCGTTGGACCGGGACAGGGGACGGGCGAGCAGTACTTC. Amino acid sequence: CSVGPGQGTGEQYF.